This T cell receptor beta chain was sequenced in a study of Ad26.COV2.S vaccination and SARS-CoV-2 variants. In this sample, this clone turned up once. This CDR3 has 17 residues. With 5 bases removed from V and 0 bases from J, the gap between germline ends came to 16 bases. Germline CDR1 LNHNV, CDR2 YYDKDF (reference sequence). Sequenced by immunoSEQ multiplex PCR; TCRdb stores in-frame clones only, minus some. The sample holds approximately 150,000 clones, 86% seen once. This TCR was sampled from a human donor who had recovered from COVID-19. The source material was peripheral blood, sampled after recovery from COVID-19. V gene TRBV15 combines with J gene TRBJ2-2; TRBD2 might be the D (5 bases). CDR3 loop: CATSPRDSATNTGELFF. The CDR3 nucleotides are TGTGCCACCAGCCCCCGGGATTCGGCCACGAACACCGGGGAGCTGTTTTTT.